The next 20 T cell receptor beta chains were all read from a single sample in a study of radiation and T cells in renal cell carcinoma. Specified time point: blood 2 weeks post-SBRT. Treatment denoted: 15 Gy SBRT to primary tumor, nephrectomy 4 weeks later. TCRdb's copy holds only in-frame clones and misses some; the assay was immunoSEQ multiplex PCR. Among 150,000 to 160,000 clones listed, roughly 87% were seen once. Material: blood, obtained from a patient whose treatment included radiotherapy and nephrectomy. The receptor source for this set is a woman aged 45 to 65 with renal cell carcinoma.

The chain carries TRBV5-1 and TRBJ2-6; possibly TRBD2 for D (6 bases). This CDR3 is 18 amino acids long. With 0 bases removed from V and 0 bases from J, the gap between germline ends came to 13 bases. CDR1 SGHRS and CDR2 YFSETQ come from the germline V gene. CDR3 nucleotide sequence: TGCGCCAGCAGCTTGGGGCCAGGGAGGTACTCTGGGGCCAACGTCCTGACTTTC. Residues: CASSLGPGRYSGANVLTF.

The chain uses TRBV19 and TRBJ2-7; 7 bases match TRBD1. The CDR3 is 15 amino acids. V lost 8 bases to trimming and J lost 1 base; unmatched junction nucleotides: 11. The germline V gene encodes CDR1 LNHDA and CDR2 SQIVND (reference sequence). The CDR3 loop reads CASRDDRAPSYEQYF. The CDR3 DNA sequence: TGTGCCAGTCGGGACGACAGGGCTCCGTCCTACGAGCAGTACTTC.

The chain couples TRBV9 to TRBJ1-5; D call uncertain. CDR3 length equals 14 residues. Between the trimmed V and J ends, which lost 0 bases and 0 bases, there was a span of 4 bases. Germline V gives CDR1 SGDLS, CDR2 YYNGEE. The CDR3 spells CASSVDYSNQPQHF. The CDR3 bases are TGTGCCAGCAGCGTAGATTATAGCAATCAGCCCCAGCATTTT.

The rearrangement uses TRBV30 and TRBJ1-4, with TRBD1 identical over 7 bases. Per germline, CDR1 GTSNPN and CDR2 SVGIG (reference sequence). The V and J ends lost 2 bases and 8 bases, in that order; junction bases with no gene match: 8. The length of the CDR3 is 14 residues. For the CDR3, the DNA is TGTGCCTGGAGTAAACGACAGGGCGGCGAAAAACTGTTTTTT. Translation: CAWSKRQGGEKLFF.

Regarding this clone: The germline gene is not matched at one end of the junction; a read error may be the cause. The rearrangement uses TRBV29-1 and TRBJ2-3; TRBD1 aligns across 10 bases. The CDR3 totals 14 residues. Germline V gene data show CDR1 as SQVTM and CDR2 as ANQGSEA. The CDR3 here is CSDVTGGGTDTQYF. In DNA, the CDR3 is TGCAGCGACGTGACAGGGGGCGGCACGGATACGCAGTATTTT.

V and J are TRBV5-1 and TRBJ1-1, with a weak D call TRBD1 (5 bases). Trimming cost V 5 bases and J 5 bases, with 16 bases left between them. CDR1 SGHRS and CDR2 YFSETQ come from the germline V gene. The CDR3 contains 14 residues. DNA of the CDR3: TGCGCCAGCAGTTTAGGGGTTTATTTGACTGAAGCTTTCTTT. Translation gives CASSLGVYLTEAFF.

The chain has TRBV4-3 and TRBJ2-7, with D perhaps TRBD1 (6 bases). The germline V gene has CDR1 LGHNA and CDR2 YSLEER. The CDR3 loop spans 13 amino acids. The V and J ends lost 4 bases and 2 bases respectively, with 9 bases between them. CDR3 region: CASSLNRAYEQYF. Written as DNA, the CDR3 is TGCGCCAGCAGCCTCAACAGGGCCTACGAGCAGTACTTC.

The chain employs TRBV29-1 and TRBJ2-7, with D hard to call. The CDR3 spans 11 residues. Germline V lookup: CDR1 SQVTM, CDR2 ANQGSEA. V lost 4 bases and J lost 2, with 6 bases in between. In DNA, the CDR3 is TGCAGCGTTGTTGAAGCCTACGAGCAGTACTTC. This translates into CSVVEAYEQYF.

The V and J genes are TRBV6-1 and TRBJ2-7, with D unresolved. The CDR3 sequence is 14 residues long. CDR1 and CDR2 (germline): MNHNS, SASEGT. Deletions cut 1 base from V and 0 bases from J, with 7 bases between. The CDR3 spells CASSEGLNSYEQYF. CDR3 sequence (DNA): TGTGCCAGCAGTGAAGGCTTAAACTCCTACGAGCAGTACTTC.

The genes are TRBV4-3 and TRBJ1-4, with no clear D. This CDR3 region has 13 residues. CDR1 is LGHNA, CDR2 YSLEER, per germline. Trimming cost V 0 bases and J 8 bases, with 7 bases left between them. The CDR3 spells CASSQDYGEKLFF. CDR3 coding DNA: TGCGCCAGCAGCCAAGATTACGGAGAAAAACTGTTTTTT.

This chain uses TRBV6-6 with TRBJ1-4, with 7 nucleotides matching TRBD1. Trimming removed 4 bases from V and 2 bases from J; junction bases left unmatched: 1. The CDR3 loop spans 14 amino acids. The germline CDR1 and CDR2 sequences are MNHNY and SVGAGI (reference sequence). CDR3 coding DNA: TGTGCCAGCAGTTCAGGGGGGACTAATGAAAAACTGTTTTTT. This translates into CASSSGGTNEKLFF.

This chain connects TRBV9 to TRBJ2-3; TRBD2 matches 8 bases. This CDR3 contains 19 residues. The germline V gene has CDR1 SGDLS and CDR2 YYNGEE. J gave up 4 bases and V 0 bases, and 16 bases lay outside the gene matches. The CDR3 DNA follows: TGTGCCAGCAGCGTAGCGGGGGGGCCCCAAGTCGGTGTAGCAGATACGCAGTATTTT. Translation: CASSVAGGPQVGVADTQYF.

The chain carries TRBV4-1 and TRBJ2-7, with no clear D. The CDR3 contains 12 residues. The V end was cut by 2 bases, the J end by 2 bases, with 4 bases between. Germline V CDR1 and CDR2: MGHRA, YSYEKL. The CDR3 loop reads CASSQNTYEQYF. CDR3 sequence (DNA): TGCGCCAGCAGCCAAAACACCTACGAGCAGTACTTC.

This clone has a single count. The CDR3 DNA is TGTGCCAGCAGCCCCCTCCCGGAGGCTTACAATGAGCAGTTCTTC. It specifies CASSPLPEAYNEQFF. The J gene is TRBJ2-1, the V gene TRBV7-3; TRBD2 might be the D (5 bases). Trimming removed 5 bases at V and 4 bases at J, with 15 bases between. The CDR3 extends over 15 amino acids. The germline gives CDR1 SGHTA, CDR2 FQGTGA.

DNA for the CDR3: TGTGCCAGCAGCCTTAACGCGGGACAGGGGAATGAAAAACTGTTTTTT. This gives the protein CASSLNAGQGNEKLFF. The V gene is TRBV11-2, the J gene TRBJ1-4; 10 bases are shared with TRBD1. After removal of 5 bases from V and 5 bases from J, the junction contained 8 bases not matched to a gene. This CDR3 has 16 amino acids. Germline V lookup: CDR1 SGHAT, CDR2 FQNNGV.

The rearrangement links TRBV7-8 to TRBJ1-4; D remains ambiguous. CDR1 SGHVS and CDR2 FQNEAQ come from the germline V gene. V was trimmed by 1 base and J by 8 bases, leaving 11 bases between them. This CDR3 has 14 amino acids. The CDR3 spells CASSLGGLQEKLFF. CDR3 DNA: TGTGCCAGCAGCTTAGGAGGGTTACAAGAAAAACTGTTTTTT.

The rearrangement links TRBV28 to TRBJ2-3; no clear D gene. V gave up 3 bases and J gave up 0 bases, with 10 bases separating them. This CDR3 contains 15 residues. The V gene's germline CDR1 is MDHEN and CDR2 SYDVKM. The CDR3, as DNA: TGTGCCAGCAGTTTTATGAAGCCTAGCACAGATACGCAGTATTTT. This codes for CASSFMKPSTDTQYF.

The rearrangement joins TRBV4-3 to TRBJ1-1; 11 positions agree with TRBD1. The germline CDR1 and CDR2 sequences are LGHNA and YSLEER. V trimming: 0 bases; J trimming: 3 bases; junction bases outside the gene matches: 9. The CDR3 runs 18 residues. The CDR3 loop reads CASSQDRFPGQGDTEAFF. The CDR3 region has the DNA TGCGCCAGCAGCCAAGATCGGTTCCCGGGACAGGGGGACACTGAAGCTTTCTTT.

The V call is TRBV30, the J call TRBJ2-1, with D possibly matching TRBD2 (6 bases). V shed 7 bases and J shed 10 bases, with 17 bases lying between them. The CDR3 consists of 12 residues. Germline CDR1 GTSNPN, CDR2 SVGIG (reference sequence). The CDR3 sequence is CALGTQGGEQFF. CDR3 sequence (DNA): TGTGCCTTAGGGACCCAGGGAGGAGAGCAGTTCTTC.

The chain couples TRBV6-1 to TRBJ2-5; D call uncertain. Trimming removed 1 base at V and 2 bases at J, with 5 bases between. The CDR3 length is 13 residues. Per germline, CDR1 MNHNS and CDR2 SASEGT. This CDR3 is CASSEDLQETQYF. CDR3 bases: TGTGCCAGCAGTGAAGACCTTCAAGAGACCCAGTACTTC.